These 5 T cell receptor beta chains came from one sample sequenced in a study of control samples from healthy donors and cancer patients. Profiled with immunoSEQ multiplex PCR; TCRdb holds only in-frame clones, not every one. The data contain about 120,000 clones, 80% to 95% of them singletons. Input material: blood. These TCRs come from a woman in her forties or fifties in good health.

This chain connects TRBV29-1 to TRBJ2-1; D gene uncertain. Germline CDR1 SQVTM, CDR2 ANQGSEA. V was clipped by 6 bases and J by 6 bases, with 9 bases between them. The CDR3 totals 11 residues. This CDR3 is CSVWTFNEQFF. In nucleotides, the CDR3 is TGCAGCGTGTGGACGTTCAATGAGCAGTTCTTC.

This clone was observed a handful of times. The chain joins TRBV28 to TRBJ1-6; TRBD1 matches at 9 bases. This CDR3 spans 15 amino acids. V trimming: 7 bases; J trimming: 11 bases; junction bases outside the gene matches: 12. Germline V gives CDR1 MDHEN, CDR2 SYDVKM. The CDR3 sequence is CASIPGTGSAAPLHF. Here the CDR3 DNA reads TGTGCCAGCATCCCAGGGACAGGGTCGGCGGCACCCCTCCACTTT.

The chain is built from TRBV19 and TRBJ2-1; the match to TRBD2 covers 11 bases. Germline loops: CDR1 LNHDA, CDR2 SQIVND (reference sequence). The ends lost 5 bases at V and 2 bases at J; junction bases unmatched: 5. The CDR3 is made up of 16 amino acids. Here the CDR3 reads CASSPTSGGTYNEQFF. The DNA of the CDR3 is TGTGCCAGTAGTCCCACTAGCGGGGGAACCTACAATGAGCAGTTCTTC.

The chain carries TRBV5-6 and TRBJ1-6; no definite D call. Between the trimmed V and J ends, which lost 0 bases and 10 bases, there was a span of 5 bases. Germline values: CDR1 SGHDT, CDR2 YYEEEE. The CDR3 totals 12 residues. The CDR3 sequence is CASSLVGSPLHF. The CDR3 DNA follows: TGTGCCAGCAGCTTGGTTGGATCACCCCTCCACTTT.

This clone was counted a single time. The chain combines TRBV19 with TRBJ1-2; TRBD1 aligns across 8 bases. There are 15 residues in the CDR3. The J segment lost 8 bases and the V segment lost 3 bases, leaving 11 bases of the junction unmatched. CDR1 and CDR2 from the germline V gene are LNHDA and SQIVND (reference sequence). As DNA, the CDR3 is TGTGCCAGTAGTATTTGGGAAAAGTCAGGGGGCGGCTACACCTTC. Translating it yields CASSIWEKSGGGYTF.